These 30 T cell receptor beta chains came from one sample sequenced in a study of identical twins. TCRdb passed the 5' RACE reads through MiXCR, listing each CDR3 protein once. There are a few hundred thousand distinct CDR3 sequences in the sample; nearly 10% occur only once, and under 3% lies in the top ten. The sample also formed part of further work on yellow fever vaccine responses in identical twins.

The sample comprised PBMCs. All receptors come from a woman between 18 and 29 years old in good health.

This clonotype was counted many times. This chain connects TRBV2 to TRBJ2-4; D ambiguous. Trimming pared 6 bases from V and 9 bases from J, leaving 18 bases between. Germline assignment: CDR1 SNHLY and CDR2 FYNNEI. The CDR3 has 14 residues. The CDR3 loop is CASSPRAGRTIQYF. The CDR3 nucleotides read TGTGCCAGCAGCCCTAGGGCAGGTCGAACCATTCAGTACTTC. The variable domain in full, with the rest retrieved from reference TRBV2 and TRBJ2-4, is EPEVTQTPSHQVTQMGQEVILRCVPISNHLYFYWYRQILGQKVEFLVSFYNNEISEKSEIFDDQFSVERPDGSNFTLKIRSTKLEDSAMYFCASSPRAGRTIQYFGAGTRLSVL.

This clonotype has only a few counts. The V and J genes are TRBV7-8 and TRBJ2-5; 7 nucleotides match TRBD2. CDR3 size: 16 residues. V shed 6 bases and J 4 bases; nucleotides not matched to a gene: 14. Germline V gives CDR1 SGHVS, CDR2 FQNEAQ. The CDR3 reads CASSWQGGLLGETQYF. CDR3 nucleotide sequence: TGTGCCAGCAGTTGGCAGGGAGGGTTATTGGGAGAGACCCAGTACTTC. Full variable domain (missing parts from reference TRBV7-8 and TRBJ2-5): GAGVSQSPRYKVAKRGQDVALRCDPISGHVSLFWYQQALGQGPEFLTYFQNEAQLDKSGLPSDRFFAERPEGSVSTLKIQRTQQEDSAVYLCASSWQGGLLGETQYFGPGTRLLVL.

The rearrangement joins TRBV12-3 or TRBV12-4 to TRBJ1-5; 9 positions agree with TRBD1. This CDR3 is built from 15 residues. V lost 5 bases and J lost 2; bases outside the gene matches: 4. For the CDR3, the DNA is TGTGCCAGCAGTCGACAGGGGGGGGGCAATCAGCCCCAGCATTTT. This translates into CASSRQGGGNQPQHF.

This chain connects TRBV7-3 to TRBJ2-3; possibly TRBD2 for D (5 bases). The CDR3 sequence is 15 residues long. Trimming removed 2 bases from V and 4 bases from J, with 13 bases in between. From germline, CDR1 is SGHTA and CDR2 FQGTGA. The CDR3 coding sequence is TGTGCCAGCAGCTTAGGGTTCGGGATTCCAGATACGCAGTATTTT. Residues: CASSLGFGIPDTQYF.

The CDR3 loop is CASSSLGLAERETQYF. Written as DNA, the CDR3 is TGTGCCAGCAGCTCTCTGGGACTAGCCGAGCGGGAGACCCAGTACTTC. V is TRBV7-2 and J is TRBJ2-5; 9 bases line up with TRBD2. Trimming took 4 bases from V and 5 from J; bases not matched to a gene: 11. This CDR3 region has 16 residues. In germline, CDR1 is SGHTA, CDR2 FQGNSA.

The chain employs TRBV14 and TRBJ2-2; D is possibly TRBD2 (6 bases). The length of the CDR3 is 15 residues. Between the trimmed V and J ends, which lost 1 base and 5 bases, there was a span of 11 bases. The V gene's germline CDR1 is SGHDN and CDR2 FVKESK. The CDR3 DNA is TGTGCCAGCAGCCAAGGAGGGAGGTGGACCGGGGAGCTGTTTTTT. Translated: CASSQGGRWTGELFF. The full variable domain, completed using reference TRBV14 and TRBJ2-2, is EAGVTQFPSHSVIEKGQTVTLRCDPISGHDNLYWYRRVMGKEIKFLLHFVKESKQDESGMPNNRFLAERTGGTYSTLKVQPAELEDSGVYFCASSQGGRWTGELFFGEGSRLTVL.

This clonotype was detected many times. The J gene is TRBJ2-1, the V gene TRBV20-1, with D uncertain. There are 13 residues in the CDR3. V was cut by 0 bases and J by 0 bases, with 3 bases left in between. The V gene's germline CDR1 is DFQATT and CDR2 SNEGSKA (reference sequence). The CDR3 region has the DNA TGCAGTGCTAGAGAGAGCTCCTACAATGAGCAGTTCTTC. Its translation: CSARESSYNEQFF.

The V call is TRBV30, the J call TRBJ2-2; D gene ambiguous. Deletions cut 5 bases from V and 6 bases from J, with 7 bases between. Looked up from germline, CDR1 is GTSNPN and CDR2 is SVGIG (reference sequence). The CDR3 loop spans 11 amino acids. The DNA of the CDR3 is TGTGCCTGGTCACCCTCCGGGGAGCTGTTTTTT. It codes for CAWSPSGELFF.

This clonotype was observed many times. V usage is TRBV5-5 and J usage is TRBJ2-3; a weak D match, TRBD1 (5 bases). The V gene's germline CDR1 is SGHKS and CDR2 YYEKEE (reference sequence). V was pared by 0 bases and J by 1 base, with 6 bases between. The CDR3 runs to 14 residues. CDR3 residues: CASSLVQGTDTQYF. CDR3 DNA sequence: TGTGCCAGCAGCTTGGTACAGGGCACAGATACGCAGTATTTT.

This clonotype has just a few counts. V gene TRBV5-1 combines with J gene TRBJ1-1; 7 nucleotides line up with TRBD1. The CDR3 runs to 15 residues. Germline V gives CDR1 SGHRS, CDR2 YFSETQ. V was pared by 4 bases and J by 0 bases, with 6 bases of the junction left unmatched. DNA for the CDR3: TGCGCCAGCAGCATAGAGACAGGGTTGAACACTGAAGCTTTCTTT. Translated: CASSIETGLNTEAFF.

The rearrangement links TRBV5-1 to TRBJ2-3; TRBD2 aligns across 7 bases. The CDR3 loop spans 17 amino acids. After removal of 0 bases from V and 1 base from J, the junction contained 8 bases not matched to a gene. CDR1 is SGHRS and CDR2 is YFSETQ in the germline V gene. The chain's CDR3 is CASSLALRDYGTDTQYF. In DNA, the CDR3 is TGCGCCAGCAGCTTGGCTCTCCGGGACTATGGCACAGATACGCAGTATTTT.

In the case of this clonotype: An end of the junction differs from the germline gene, which may be a read error. V gene TRBV7-7 combines with J gene TRBJ2-2, with 7 nucleotides matching TRBD2. Germline CDR1 and CDR2: SSHAT and FNYEAQ (reference sequence). CDR3 size: 16 residues. CDR3 nucleotide sequence: TGTGCTAGCAGCTTATCGGCGGGAGCGGGCACCGGGGAGCTGTTTTTT. Translated, it gives CASSLSAGAGTGELFF.

The genes are TRBV7-8 and TRBJ2-1, with D possibly matching TRBD1 (5 bases). The CDR3 covers 14 residues. V was cut by 1 base and J by 6 bases, with 10 bases left in between. Germline loops: CDR1 SGHVS, CDR2 FQNEAQ. CDR3 sequence reads: CASSLGGRPNEQFF. DNA for the CDR3: TGTGCCAGCAGCTTAGGGGGCAGACCCAATGAGCAGTTCTTC. The complete variable domain, with remaining parts taken from reference TRBV7-8 and TRBJ2-1, reads GAGVSQSPRYKVAKRGQDVALRCDPISGHVSLFWYQQALGQGPEFLTYFQNEAQLDKSGLPSDRFFAERPEGSVSTLKIQRTQQEDSAVYLCASSLGGRPNEQFFGPGTRLTVL.

This chain links TRBV20-1 with TRBJ2-3; D is possibly TRBD1 (6 bases). V gave up 4 bases and J gave up 3 bases, with 11 bases separating them. This CDR3 is built from 13 residues. CDR1 and CDR2 from the germline V gene are DFQATT and SNEGSKA (reference sequence). CDR3: CSATGVSTDTQYF. For the CDR3, the DNA is TGCAGTGCTACAGGGGTTTCGACAGATACGCAGTATTTT.

The chain joins TRBV28 to TRBJ2-7, with 9 bases lining up with TRBD1. The CDR3 length is 16 residues. The V segment lost 2 bases and the J segment 1 base; nucleotides outside the gene matches: 6. CDR1 is MDHEN, CDR2 SYDVKM, per germline. The DNA of the CDR3 is TGTGCCAGCAGTTTACAGGGACAGGGCACATCCTACGAGCAGTACTTC. Amino acids: CASSLQGQGTSYEQYF.

The rearrangement joins TRBV12-3 or TRBV12-4 to TRBJ1-2, with D maybe TRBD1 (5 bases). V dropped 5 bases and J dropped 2 bases, with 9 bases sitting between them. The CDR3 is made up of 13 amino acids. The CDR3 region is CASSQTVNYGYTF. The DNA for the CDR3 is TGTGCCAGCAGTCAGACAGTCAACTATGGCTACACCTTC.

The CDR3 region is CSARVLAGGPIDTQYF. The DNA for the CDR3 is TGCAGTGCTAGAGTCCTAGCGGGAGGGCCGATAGATACGCAGTATTTT. The rearrangement links TRBV20-1 to TRBJ2-3; 12 bases align to TRBD2. The germline gives CDR1 DFQATT, CDR2 SNEGSKA (reference sequence). Trimming at V came to 1 base and at J to 5 bases, leaving 7 bases not matched to a gene. The CDR3 is 16 amino acids.

This clonotype has a count of ten or more. The chain couples TRBV5-1 to TRBJ2-7; possibly TRBD1 for D (6 bases). Germline CDR1 reads SGHRS; CDR2 reads YFSETQ. There are 16 residues in the CDR3. Deletions cut 2 bases from V and 1 base from J, with 16 bases between. In nucleotides, the CDR3 is TGCGCCAGCAGCTTCACCACAGGGCAGAATTCCTACGAGCAGTACTTC. Translation: CASSFTTGQNSYEQYF.

A few counts support this clonotype. The chain has TRBV24-1 and TRBJ2-1; D is undetermined. V lost 5 bases, J lost 6 bases, and 13 bases lay in between. Per the germline V gene, CDR1 is KGHDR and CDR2 is SFDVKD. CDR3 length: 14 residues. Here the CDR3 reads CATSGANKGNEQFF. CDR3 DNA: TGTGCCACCAGTGGGGCCAACAAGGGCAATGAGCAGTTCTTC.

The chain uses TRBV7-9 and TRBJ1-1; D is perhaps TRBD1 (6 bases). Looked up from germline, CDR1 is SEHNR and CDR2 is FQNEAQ (reference sequence). Trimming pared 5 bases from V and 5 bases from J, leaving 21 bases between. The CDR3 extends over 16 amino acids. In nucleotides, the CDR3 is TGTGCCAGCAGCACCCAAGCGCAGGGGATGGGGACTGAAGCTTTCTTT. Translating it yields CASSTQAQGMGTEAFF.

This clonotype was seen ten or more times. The rearrangement uses TRBV9 and TRBJ2-1; TRBD2 matches at 9 bases. The CDR3 runs 18 residues. Trimming took 3 bases from V and 5 from J; bases not matched to a gene: 15. The germline V gene encodes CDR1 SGDLS and CDR2 YYNGEE. The DNA of the CDR3 is TGTGCCAGCAGCGCCCGGAGCGGTCTAGCGGGGAATCACAATGAGCAGTTCTTC. This codes for CASSARSGLAGNHNEQFF.

This clonotype has a count of ten or more. The chain is built from TRBV7-9 and TRBJ1-6; 9 nucleotides line up with TRBD1. The CDR3 spans 14 residues. In germline, CDR1 is SEHNR, CDR2 FQNEAQ (reference sequence). The V gene end was trimmed by 10 bases and the J gene end by 9 bases; junction bases not matched to a gene: 10. The DNA of the CDR3 is TGTGCCATCGGGGGGACAGGGAAAGGTTCACCCCTCCACTTT. Protein: CAIGGTGKGSPLHF.

This clonotype was recorded many times. The chain is built from TRBV9 and TRBJ2-1; D is ambiguous. With 3 bases removed from V and 10 bases from J, the gap between germline ends came to 14 bases. This CDR3 comprises 13 residues. The germline gives CDR1 SGDLS, CDR2 YYNGEE. CDR3 bases: TGTGCCAGCAGCGCCACCGCCGTAACCGAGCAGTTCTTC. Translated: CASSATAVTEQFF. Drawing the rest from reference TRBV9 and TRBJ2-1, the complete variable domain is DSGVTQTPKHLITATGQRVTLRCSPRSGDLSVYWYQQSLDQGLQFLIQYYNGEERAKGNILERFSAQQFPDLHSELNLSSLELGDSALYFCASSATAVTEQFFGPGTRLTVL.

The V and J genes are TRBV7-9 and TRBJ2-1, with 9 positions matching TRBD2. The CDR3 loop spans 15 amino acids. Germline V gene data show CDR1 as SEHNR and CDR2 as FQNEAQ (reference sequence). Germline trimming cut 4 bases from V and 8 bases from J; bases unmatched to any gene: 9. CDR3 residues: CASSSPGTSWHEQFF. In DNA, the CDR3 is TGTGCCAGCAGCTCCCCCGGGACTAGCTGGCATGAGCAGTTCTTC. Full variable domain (missing parts from reference TRBV7-9 and TRBJ2-1): DTGVSQNPRHKITKRGQNVTFRCDPISEHNRLYWYRQTLGQGPEFLTYFQNEAQLEKSRLLSDRFSAERPKGSFSTLEIQRTEQGDSAMYLCASSSPGTSWHEQFFGPGTRLTVL.

Details on this clonotype: This may be a read error, as it is one base from a much larger clone. The chain joins TRBV5-5 to TRBJ2-2; D may be TRBD2 (6 bases). CDR1 SGHKS and CDR2 YYEKEE come from the germline V gene (reference sequence). The CDR3 consists of 16 residues. DNA of the CDR3: TGTGCCAGCAGCTGGTCCGGGACTTCGAACGCCGGGGAGCTGTTTTTT. Amino acid sequence: CASSWSGTSNAGELFF.

The rearrangement uses TRBV27 and TRBJ1-1; D uncertain. Trimming cost V 4 bases and J 7 bases, with 19 bases left between them. Germline V CDR1 and CDR2: MNHEY, SMNVEV (reference sequence). This CDR3 contains 15 residues. CDR3 loop: CASSSPQIGRSEAFF. The CDR3 region has the DNA TGTGCCAGCAGTTCGCCCCAGATAGGGAGAAGTGAAGCTTTCTTT.

The chain links TRBV6-2 or TRBV6-3 to TRBJ1-4; the D is unclear. V was cut by 6 bases and J by 10 bases, with 18 bases left in between. The germline gives CDR1 MNHEY, CDR2 SVGEGT. CDR3 length equals 14 residues. CDR3 residues: CASSTRTARGKLFF. CDR3 sequence (DNA): TGTGCCAGCAGCACACGGACGGCCCGGGGAAAACTGTTTTTT.

This clonotype was detected a few times. V is TRBV24-1 and J is TRBJ2-2; either TRBD1 or TRBD2 may supply D (6 bases each). The CDR3 contains 18 residues. Deletions cut 0 bases from V and 2 bases from J, with 15 bases between. Per the germline V gene, CDR1 is KGHDR and CDR2 is SFDVKD. The CDR3 region has the DNA TGTGCCACCAGTGATTTGGGGCGTGGAGGGGGAAACACCGGGGAGCTGTTTTTT. Its protein is CATSDLGRGGGNTGELFF.

In its sample, this clonotype was seen many times. This chain links TRBV12-3 or TRBV12-4 with TRBJ1-2; 9 bases map to TRBD1. This CDR3 spans 13 amino acids. V lost 6 bases, J lost 5 bases, and 4 bases stayed unmatched. This CDR3 reads CASRRTGDYGYTF. The CDR3 DNA sequence: TGTGCCAGCAGAAGGACAGGGGATTATGGCTACACCTTC.

This clonotype showed up many times. This sequence joins TRBV5-1 and TRBJ2-5; 9 nucleotides line up with TRBD2. V trimming: 4 bases; J trimming: 1 base; junction bases outside the gene matches: 8. Germline V gene data show CDR1 as SGHRS and CDR2 as YFSETQ. The CDR3 runs to 16 residues. DNA of the CDR3: TGCGCCAGCAGCCCCGGGACTAGCAATTCCCAAGAGACCCAGTACTTC. This translates into CASSPGTSNSQETQYF.